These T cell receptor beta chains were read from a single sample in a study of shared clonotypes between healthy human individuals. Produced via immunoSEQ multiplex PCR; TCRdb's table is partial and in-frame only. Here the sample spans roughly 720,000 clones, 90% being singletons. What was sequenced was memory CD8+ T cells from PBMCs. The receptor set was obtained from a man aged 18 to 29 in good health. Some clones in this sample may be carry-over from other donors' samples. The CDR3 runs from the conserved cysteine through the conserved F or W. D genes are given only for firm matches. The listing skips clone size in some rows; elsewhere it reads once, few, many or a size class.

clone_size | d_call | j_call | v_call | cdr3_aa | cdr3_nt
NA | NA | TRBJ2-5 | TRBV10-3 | CATGRGLKETQYF | TGTGCCACCGGGCGGGGGCTCAAAGAGACCCAGTACTTC
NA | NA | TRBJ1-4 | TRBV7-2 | CASSDPPLEKLFF | TGTGCCAGCAGCGACCCCCCCCTAGAAAAACTGTTTTTT
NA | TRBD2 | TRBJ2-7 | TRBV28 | CASSPRAGGRAEEQYF | TGTGCCAGCAGCCCAAGGGCGGGCGGGAGGGCCGAGGAGCAGTACTTC
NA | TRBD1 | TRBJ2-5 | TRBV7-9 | CASSLRQGARETQYF | TGTGCCAGCAGCTTACGGCAGGGGGCACGGGAGACCCAGTACTTC
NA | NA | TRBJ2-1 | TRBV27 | CASSFGNEQFF | TGTGCCAGCAGTTTCGGAAACGAGCAGTTCTTC
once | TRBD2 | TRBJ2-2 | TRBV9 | CASGTSDSTNTGELFF | TGTGCCAGCGGGACTAGCGATAGTACGAACACCGGGGAGCTGTTTTTT
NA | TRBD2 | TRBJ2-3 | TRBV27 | CASSLFGGAEADTQYF | TGTGCCAGCAGTTTATTCGGGGGGGCCGAGGCAGATACGCAGTATTTT
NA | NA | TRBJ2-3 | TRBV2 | CASSEGPPGGMDTQYF | TGTGCCAGCAGTGAAGGGCCTCCCGGCGGGATGGATACGCAGTATTTT
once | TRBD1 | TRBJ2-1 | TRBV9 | CASSVEGAGAYNEQFF | TGTGCCAGCAGCGTAGAGGGGGCAGGGGCATACAATGAGCAGTTCTTC
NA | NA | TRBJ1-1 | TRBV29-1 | CSVEDALLNTEAFF | TGCAGCGTTGAAGACGCACTGCTGAACACTGAAGCTTTCTTT
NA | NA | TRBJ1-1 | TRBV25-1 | CASNPQGTEAFF | TGTGCCAGCAACCCTCAGGGCACTGAAGCTTTCTTT